Shown below are 19 T cell receptor beta chains from a single sample sequenced in a study of cytomegalovirus exposure and HLA in healthy donors (dated by TCRdb to 2016 to 2017). The library was made by the immunoSEQ multiplex PCR assay. A mixture of 60 forward primers for TCR Vbeta segments and 13 reverse primers for TCR Jbeta segments was used in the multiplex PCR. Drawn from immuneACCESS, this table holds only the in-frame rearrangements with V and J called that TCRdb kept. Clones are partly lost; checked studies trace under half to an unresolved V gene and leave the rest unexplained. Across this sample there are about 190,000 clones, with over 70% seen only once. The ten top clones hold about 3.8% of the sample. Sequenced: PBMCs. The receptors derive from a man aged 50 or older in good health and CMV-seronegative.

This chain links TRBV27 with TRBJ1-5; no definite D call. The V gene's germline CDR1 is MNHEY and CDR2 SMNVEV (reference sequence). Trimming took off 1 base at V and 6 bases at J, with 10 bases between the two ends. The CDR3 consists of 14 residues. The CDR3 DNA reads as TGTGCCAGCAGTTTATATCGGTCGGTTCAGCCCCAGCATTTT. As protein: CASSLYRSVQPQHF.

This clone was seen once. The chain is built from TRBV9 and TRBJ1-2; D is unresolved. Between the trimmed V and J ends, which lost 0 bases and 3 bases, there was a span of 12 bases. Looked up from germline, CDR1 is SGDLS and CDR2 is YYNGEE. CDR3 length: 15 amino acids. CDR3 sequence (DNA): TGTGCCAGCAGCGTAGCAGGCACGCCGGACTATGGCTACACCTTC. Translated: CASSVAGTPDYGYTF.

The chain is built from TRBV9 and TRBJ2-5; D is ambiguous. The CDR3 runs 12 residues. The germline V and J ends were trimmed by 4 bases and 6 bases, with 10 bases remaining between them. Germline V gives CDR1 SGDLS, CDR2 YYNGEE. The CDR3 region is CASSPEAKTQYF. The CDR3 DNA is TGTGCCAGCAGCCCAGAGGCGAAGACCCAGTACTTC.

A few counts support this clone. V and J are TRBV30 and TRBJ1-2, with D maybe TRBD1 (6 bases). Germline-derived CDR1 and CDR2 are GTSNPN and SVGIG (reference sequence). The CDR3 is 14 residues long. The ends were cut back, 6 bases at V and 1 base at J, with 15 bases in the middle. CDR3 residues: CACPGGALNYGYTF. The CDR3 DNA is TGTGCCTGCCCGGGGGGGGCTCTTAACTATGGCTACACCTTC.

In DNA form, the CDR3 reads TGTGCCAGTAGTATAGGTCCCCGCAGGGGCCAACCGATCACAGATACGCAGTATTTT. Translating gives CASSIGPRRGQPITDTQYF. The chain couples TRBV19 to TRBJ2-3; maybe TRBD1 (6 bases). V lost 1 base and J lost 2, with 22 bases in between. This CDR3 spans 19 amino acids. CDR1 is LNHDA and CDR2 is SQIVND in the germline V gene (reference sequence).

J is TRBJ2-1 and V is TRBV19; D is undetermined. The CDR3 is 11 residues long. The germline CDR1 and CDR2 sequences are LNHDA and SQIVND (reference sequence). V lost 8 bases to trimming and J lost 7 bases, with 9 bases between them. The CDR3 DNA follows: TGTGCCAGTTCAACATGGAATGAGCAGTTCTTC. The encoded protein is CASSTWNEQFF.

The V and J genes are TRBV9 and TRBJ2-7; TRBD1 agrees at 10 bases. From germline, CDR1 is SGDLS and CDR2 YYNGEE. This CDR3 is built from 15 residues. The V and J ends lost 4 bases and 7 bases, in that order; junction bases with no gene match: 11. The CDR3 DNA is TGTGCCAGCAGCTCAACCGGGACAGGGGTTGAGGAGCAGTACTTC. Protein product: CASSSTGTGVEEQYF.

This chain connects TRBV7-2 to TRBJ2-3, with 11 bases identical to TRBD2. V lost 8 bases and J lost 5; bases outside the gene matches: 6. Germline V CDR1 and CDR2: SGHTA, FQGNSA. The CDR3 is 14 residues long. The CDR3: CASAGTSGLDTQYF. CDR3 in DNA: TGTGCCAGCGCCGGGACTAGCGGTCTAGATACGCAGTATTTT.

The V and J genes are TRBV5-4 and TRBJ1-2; D is perhaps TRBD1 (5 bases). This CDR3 is 12 amino acids long. The V gene lost 1 base and the J gene lost 11 bases, with 12 bases spanning the gap. Germline CDR1 and CDR2: SGHNT and YYREEE (reference sequence). CDR3 amino acids: CASSLWDSSYTF. The DNA for the CDR3 is TGTGCCAGCAGCTTGTGGGACTCTAGTTACACCTTC.

The chain links TRBV7-2 to TRBJ2-5; D may be TRBD2 (5 bases). The CDR3 is made up of 14 amino acids. CDR1 and CDR2 (germline): SGHTA, FQGNSA. Between the trimmed V and J ends, which lost 0 bases and 4 bases, there was a span of 9 bases. In nucleotides, the CDR3 is TGTGCCAGCAGCTTAGCGCACGGAGGAGAGACCCAGTACTTC. Its translation is CASSLAHGGETQYF.

Details on this clone: Other DNA sequences in the sample encode the same CDR3. The rearrangement joins TRBV7-9 to TRBJ2-2; TRBD1 matches 7 bases. The CDR3 runs to 15 residues. J lost 3 bases, V lost 4 bases, and 5 bases had no gene match. Germline CDR1 reads SEHNR; CDR2 reads FQNEAQ (reference sequence). For the CDR3, the DNA is TGTGCCAGCAGCTCCGACAGGGTCCACACCGGGGAGCTGTTTTTT. Its protein is CASSSDRVHTGELFF.

The rearrangement joins TRBV6-6 to TRBJ1-1; TRBD1 aligns across 9 bases. CDR3 size: 14 residues. CDR1 and CDR2 from the germline V gene are MNHNY and SVGAGI (reference sequence). The J segment lost 5 bases and the V segment lost 4 bases, leaving 5 bases of the junction unmatched. The CDR3 nucleotides read TGTGCCAGCAGTTCACAGGGGGCGCTGACTGAAGCTTTCTTT. It codes for CASSSQGALTEAFF.

This chain links TRBV4-1 with TRBJ2-7; 7 nucleotides align to TRBD1. Trimming at V came to 4 bases and at J to 4 bases, leaving 13 bases not matched to a gene. Germline CDR1 MGHRA, CDR2 YSYEKL. This CDR3 has 16 residues. CDR3 protein: CASSRLTGVSSYEQYF. CDR3 in DNA: TGCGCCAGCAGCCGCTTAACAGGGGTTTCTTCGTACGAGCAGTACTTC.

The J gene is TRBJ2-1, the V gene TRBV4-2; 7 nucleotides line up with TRBD2. The ends lost 0 bases at V and 7 bases at J; junction bases unmatched: 6. Germline lookup yields CDR1 LGHNA and CDR2 YNFKEQ. This CDR3 region has 15 residues. In DNA form, the CDR3 reads TGTGCCAGCAGCCAAGATAGGGGCGGGGGAAATGAGCAGTTCTTC. Translated: CASSQDRGGGNEQFF.

The DNA for the CDR3 is TGCGCCAGCAGCTCCCGCTGGACAGGAGGAGACGAGCAGTACTTC. Amino acids: CASSSRWTGGDEQYF. The V call is TRBV5-1, the J call TRBJ2-7; 7 positions match TRBD1. The CDR3 spans 15 residues. The V gene end was trimmed by 3 bases and the J gene end by 5 bases; junction bases not matched to a gene: 11. Germline V lookup: CDR1 SGHRS, CDR2 YFSETQ.

This clone showed up just a few times. The chain uses TRBV7-9 and TRBJ1-2; D gene uncertain. Germline-derived CDR1 and CDR2 are SEHNR and FQNEAQ (reference sequence). The V and J ends lost 1 base and 5 bases respectively, with 5 bases between them. This CDR3 has 12 amino acids. For the CDR3, the DNA is TGTGCCAGCAGCTTAGAACAGTATGGCTACACCTTC. Its protein is CASSLEQYGYTF.

J is TRBJ2-2 and V is TRBV11-2; TRBD2 aligns across 13 bases. After removal of 5 bases from V and 7 bases from J, the junction contained 7 bases not matched to a gene. This CDR3 region has 16 residues. Germline V CDR1 and CDR2: SGHAT, FQNNGV. CDR3 sequence reads: CASSHGLAGAGGELFF. As DNA, the CDR3 is TGTGCCAGCAGCCACGGACTAGCGGGGGCGGGCGGGGAGCTGTTTTTT. The full variable domain, in which reference TRBV11-2 and TRBJ2-2 provide the parts outside the CDR3, is EAGVAQSPRYKIIEKRQSVAFWCNPISGHATLYWYQQILGQGPKLLIQFQNNGVVDDSQLPKDRFSAERLKGVDSTLKIQPAKLEDSAVYLCASSHGLAGAGGELFFGEGSRLTVL.

V usage is TRBV18 and J usage is TRBJ1-5, with D tentatively TRBD1 (6 bases). Trimming took off 3 bases at V and 3 bases at J, with 15 bases between the two ends. Germline V CDR1 and CDR2: KGHSH, LQKENI. The CDR3 extends over 16 amino acids. In nucleotides, the CDR3 is TGTGCCAGCTCACCTGATTTACAGGGCCACAATCAGCCCCAGCATTTT. It translates to CASSPDLQGHNQPQHF.

The rearrangement links TRBV4-1 to TRBJ2-3; D not resolved. This CDR3 spans 12 amino acids. With 1 base removed from V and 7 bases from J, the gap between germline ends came to 6 bases. Germline lookup yields CDR1 MGHRA and CDR2 YSYEKL. The CDR3 loop is CASSQGANTQYF. The CDR3 DNA sequence: TGCGCCAGCAGCCAAGGGGCCAATACGCAGTATTTT.